These 15 T cell receptor beta chains were all obtained from the same sample, sequenced in a study of shared clonotypes between healthy human individuals. Libraries were prepared by immunoSEQ multiplex PCR; TCRdb keeps only in-frame clonotypes and omits some of them. The sample has roughly 510,000 clones; approximately 79% are singletons. Sequencing input: PBMCs. The receptors come from a woman aged 40 to 50 in good health. Some clones in this sample may be carry-over from other donors' samples.

This clone was counted a single time. This chain links TRBV2 with TRBJ2-3; perhaps D is TRBD1 or TRBD2 (5 bases each). This CDR3 has 15 amino acids. V was cut by 4 bases and J by 3 bases, with 14 bases left in between. The germline gives CDR1 SNHLY, CDR2 FYNNEI. The CDR3 DNA is TGTGCCAGCAGTGCCGAGGGGCGGAGAACAGATACGCAGTATTTT. Protein sequence: CASSAEGRRTDTQYF.

This clone was found once. This rearrangement joins TRBV5-6 to TRBJ2-3, with D tentatively TRBD2 (5 bases). Germline assignment: CDR1 SGHDT and CDR2 YYEEEE. The V end lost 0 bases, the J end lost 4 bases, and 15 bases lay between the germline ends. CDR3 size: 16 residues. CDR3 coding DNA: TGTGCCAGCAGCTTGGCCGGGGTAGCTGGCGCAGATACGCAGTATTTT. Amino acid sequence: CASSLAGVAGADTQYF.

The J gene is TRBJ1-5, the V gene TRBV27; 12 nucleotides match TRBD1. Germline assignment: CDR1 MNHEY and CDR2 SMNVEV (reference sequence). The CDR3 covers 17 residues. V shed 5 bases, J shed 3 bases, and the junction held 8 bases outside the gene matches. The CDR3 loop is CASSPSGTGGANQPQHF. CDR3 DNA: TGTGCCAGCAGTCCGTCCGGGACAGGGGGCGCCAATCAGCCCCAGCATTTT.

The chain carries TRBV28 and TRBJ1-5; D not resolved. The CDR3 is made up of 15 amino acids. V was pared by 5 bases and J by 0 bases, with 11 bases between. The germline gives CDR1 MDHEN, CDR2 SYDVKM. The CDR3 nucleotides are TGTGCCAGCAGTACCTCAGGATATAGCAATCAGCCCCAGCATTTT. Translated: CASSTSGYSNQPQHF. The variable domain in full, completed from reference TRBV28 and TRBJ1-5, reads DVKVTQSSRYLVKRTGEKVFLECVQDMDHENMFWYRQDPGLGLRLIYFSYDVKMKEKGDIPEGYSVSREKKERFSLILESASTNQTSMYLCASSTSGYSNQPQHFGDGTRLSIL.

This clone came up once. The V gene is TRBV14, the J gene TRBJ2-2, with 8 positions matching TRBD2. The trim removed 0 bases at V and 4 bases at J, leaving 7 bases unmatched. The CDR3 totals 17 residues. Germline CDR1 is SGHDN and CDR2 is FVKESK. CDR3 bases: TGTGCCAGCAGCCAAGACTCGACTAGCGTGATCACCGGGGAGCTGTTTTTT. Translation gives CASSQDSTSVITGELFF.

This chain uses TRBV11-2 with TRBJ2-2; tentative D call: TRBD1 (5 bases). The CDR3 totals 13 residues. V lost 5 bases and J 4 bases, leaving 8 bases between the germline ends. Germline loops: CDR1 SGHAT, CDR2 FQNNGV. The CDR3 coding sequence is TGTGCCAGCAGCCCTAGGGGCACCGGGGAGCTGTTTTTT. This encodes CASSPRGTGELFF.

This clone occurred many times. The chain recombines TRBV6-5 with TRBJ2-1, with 12 nucleotides matching TRBD2. The trim removed 2 bases at V and 14 bases at J, leaving 10 bases unmatched. The germline gives CDR1 MNHEY, CDR2 SVGAGI. The CDR3 contains 15 residues. CDR3 in DNA: TGTGCCAGCAGTTACGGTTGGGCTAGCGGGAGGGAGGAGTTCTTC. This translates into CASSYGWASGREEFF.

The rearrangement joins TRBV19 to TRBJ2-1, with 14 bases fitting TRBD2. The junction had 3 bases not matched to a gene; V was cut back by 5 bases and J by 0 bases. CDR3 length: 17 residues. Looked up from germline, CDR1 is LNHDA and CDR2 is SQIVND (reference sequence). The CDR3 nucleotides are TGTGCCAGTAGTCCTGGGACTAGCGGGAGCTCCTACAATGAGCAGTTCTTC. Protein: CASSPGTSGSSYNEQFF.

J is TRBJ2-1 and V is TRBV7-2; D perhaps matches TRBD2 (6 bases). The CDR3 extends over 16 amino acids. Trimming removed 6 bases at V and 3 bases at J, with 18 bases between. The germline V gene encodes CDR1 SGHTA and CDR2 FQGNSA. Here the CDR3 reads CASSFTGVGYYNEQFF. The CDR3 nucleotides are TGTGCCAGCAGTTTTACGGGGGTAGGATACTACAATGAGCAGTTCTTC.

The V call is TRBV19, the J call TRBJ2-2; 7 positions agree with TRBD1. This CDR3 has 19 residues. The J segment lost 4 bases and the V segment lost 5 bases, leaving 19 bases of the junction unmatched. Germline V CDR1 and CDR2: LNHDA, SQIVND (reference sequence). CDR3 sequence (DNA): TGTGCCAGTAGTTCTTATCAGACAGGGCGATCAGGGGGCACCGGGGAGCTGTTTTTT. The encoded protein is CASSSYQTGRSGGTGELFF. The variable domain in full, completed from reference TRBV19 and TRBJ2-2, reads DGGITQSPKYLFRKEGQNVTLSCEQNLNHDAMYWYRQDPGQGLRLIYYSQIVNDFQKGDIAEGYSVSREKKESFPLTVTSAQKNPTAFYLCASSSYQTGRSGGTGELFFGEGSRLTVL.

This clone came up a few times. The chain recombines TRBV2 with TRBJ1-2; D unclear. V lost 0 bases and J 8 bases, leaving 4 bases between the germline ends. The CDR3 totals 11 residues. In germline, CDR1 is SNHLY, CDR2 FYNNEI. Written as DNA, the CDR3 is TGTGCCAGCAGTGAAGCGGGCGGCTACACCTTC. The encoded protein is CASSEAGGYTF.

The chain links TRBV7-2 to TRBJ2-7, with 9 bases identical to TRBD2. The CDR3 contains 15 residues. Per germline, CDR1 SGHTA and CDR2 FQGNSA. The V and J ends lost 5 bases and 5 bases, in that order; junction bases with no gene match: 10. The CDR3 protein is CASSPVAGGPHEQYF. The DNA for the CDR3 is TGTGCCAGCAGCCCAGTGGCGGGAGGGCCCCACGAGCAGTACTTC.

The sample holds a few counts of this clone. The rearrangement uses TRBV18 and TRBJ1-2, with D possibly TRBD1 on 5 matching bases. Trimming took 1 base from V and 3 from J, leaving 6 bases between them. The V gene's germline CDR1 is KGHSH and CDR2 LQKENI. This CDR3 region has 13 residues. The CDR3, as DNA: TGTGCCAGCTCACCACAGGGGTACTATGGCTACACCTTC. Translated: CASSPQGYYGYTF.

In its sample, this clone was seen a few times. V is TRBV18 and J is TRBJ2-5; possibly TRBD1 for D (5 bases). Germline lookup yields CDR1 KGHSH and CDR2 LQKENI. Trimming shortened V by 3 bases and J by 1 base, and 9 bases separated the two germline ends. The CDR3 runs 14 residues. CDR3 coding DNA: TGTGCCAGCTCACCTGACAGTTCCCAAGAGACCCAGTACTTC. It codes for CASSPDSSQETQYF.

This chain links TRBV10-3 with TRBJ1-3; D remains unclear. Deletions cut 1 base from V and 1 base from J, with 2 bases between. CDR1 is ENHRY, CDR2 SYGVKD, per germline. The CDR3 is 13 amino acids. The CDR3 DNA reads as TGTGCCATCAGTGAGTGGTCTGGAAACACCATATATTTT. This translates into CAISEWSGNTIYF.